Following are 30 T cell receptor beta chains from one sample sequenced in a study of response to subunit inactivated influenza vaccine (dated by TCRdb to the late 2010s). The receptor library was made with RT-PCR. Instrument on record: Illumina HiSeq 2500. Clones were called with MiXCR by TCRdb after fastp trimmed the public reads at Q25, and only in-frame beta chains were retained. Each entry is one CDR3 protein sequence, shown with its most common DNA and genes. This sample holds roughly 620,000 distinct CDR3 sequences; around 11% were observed only once. The ten largest clones take up roughly 11% of the sample. These records were also assigned to another study, of T cells expressing NK-cell markers. Per that second paper: TCR beta cDNA libraries were made by 5'RACE template switching that added a universal primer site and unique molecular identifiers.

The specimen comprised PBMCs from blood, sampled on the day of vaccination. Receptors were obtained from a man aged 50 to 59 who received an inactivated influenza vaccine. Donor details come from another sample of the same person, matched by shared clones.

This chain links TRBV10-3 with TRBJ2-3; D gene ambiguous. V lost 6 bases, J lost 0 bases, and 4 bases lay in between. This CDR3 comprises 12 residues. In germline, CDR1 is ENHRY, CDR2 SYGVKD. CDR3 loop: CAIRASTDTQYF. The CDR3 DNA is TGTGCCATCAGAGCTAGCACAGATACGCAGTATTTT.

Regarding this clonotype: Because it lacks the conserved phenylalanine or tryptophan at the end, this CDR3 is likely a read error. This chain links TRBV9 with TRBJ2-3; D tentatively fits TRBD1 or TRBD2 (5 bases each). CDR1 and CDR2 from the germline V gene are SGDLS and YYNGEE. The CDR3 spans 18 residues. V lost 0 bases and J 0 bases, leaving 17 bases between the germline ends. CDR3 sequence reads: CASSVATRVGRSTDTQYL. CDR3 DNA sequence: TGTGCCAGCAGCGTAGCTACGAGGGTGGGACGGAGCACAGATACGCAGTATTTA.

This clonotype appeared many times. The chain recombines TRBV5-1 with TRBJ2-5, with 7 bases that match TRBD1. This CDR3 is built from 14 residues. Germline CDR1 and CDR2: SGHRS and YFSETQ. V was pared by 3 bases and J by 4 bases, with 6 bases of the junction left unmatched. The CDR3 DNA sequence: TGCGCCAGCAGCTACAGGGGCGGAGCAGAGACCCAGTACTTC. This encodes CASSYRGGAETQYF. Combining the CDR3 with reference TRBV5-1 and TRBJ2-5 gives the whole variable domain KAGVTQTPRYLIKTRGQQVTLSCSPISGHRSVSWYQQTPGQGLQFLFEYFSETQRNKGNFPGRFSGRQFSNSRSEMNVSTLELGDSALYLCASSYRGGAETQYFGPGTRLLVL.

This clonotype was found many times. The CDR3 reads CASSEMVSGNTIYF. The CDR3, as DNA: TGTGCCAGCAGTGAAATGGTCTCTGGAAACACCATATATTTT. The chain combines TRBV6-1 with TRBJ1-3, with no clear D. The CDR3 covers 14 residues. Trimming removed 2 bases from V and 0 bases from J, with 5 bases in between. Per germline, CDR1 MNHNS and CDR2 SASEGT.

In its sample, this clonotype was seen a few times. The chain employs TRBV3-1 and TRBJ2-2, with D hard to call. Trimming pared 3 bases from V and 2 bases from J, leaving 10 bases between. The CDR3 contains 15 residues. Germline V gene sequence: CDR1 LGHDT, CDR2 YNNKEL (reference sequence). The CDR3 DNA sequence: TGTGCCAGCAGCCACAGAAGCACAAACACCGGGGAGCTGTTTTTT. The encoded protein is CASSHRSTNTGELFF.

V and J are TRBV15 and TRBJ2-2; 7 nucleotides line up with TRBD1. CDR1 and CDR2 (germline): LNHNV, YYDKDF (reference sequence). The CDR3 spans 15 residues. Trimming cost V 1 base and J 4 bases; bases outside gene matches: 3. The CDR3 DNA reads as TGTGCCACCAGCAGAGCCCGGGACAGCACCGGGGAGCTGTTTTTT. It encodes CATSRARDSTGELFF.

CDR3 loop: CASSSLRTSTYNEQFF. The CDR3 DNA sequence: TGTGCCAGCAGTTCCCTCCGGACTAGCACCTACAATGAGCAGTTCTTC. The chain combines TRBV5-8 with TRBJ2-1, with TRBD2 identical over 8 bases. CDR3 length: 16 amino acids. Germline loops: CDR1 SGHTS, CDR2 YDEGEE. V trimming: 5 bases; J trimming: 2 bases; junction bases outside the gene matches: 9.

V is TRBV5-1 and J is TRBJ2-1, with D tentatively TRBD1 (6 bases). This CDR3 spans 15 amino acids. Germline CDR1 reads SGHRS; CDR2 reads YFSETQ. The ends were cut back, 4 bases at V and 3 bases at J, with 14 bases in the middle. The CDR3 loop reads CASSLSGHLYNEQFF. DNA of the CDR3: TGCGCCAGCAGCCTTTCGGGACACCTCTACAATGAGCAGTTCTTC.

This clonotype was seen more than once but under ten times. V and J are TRBV12-3 or TRBV12-4 and TRBJ2-3; D is uncertain. The CDR3 is made up of 12 amino acids. The V gene lost 3 bases and the J gene lost 4 bases, with 5 bases spanning the gap. CDR3 in amino acids: CASSFLSDTQYF. The CDR3 nucleotides read TGTGCCAGCAGTTTTTTATCAGATACGCAGTATTTT.

This clonotype came up a few times. The V call is TRBV19, the J call TRBJ1-3; a weak D match, TRBD1 (6 bases). Germline loops: CDR1 LNHDA, CDR2 SQIVND (reference sequence). The CDR3 is made up of 15 amino acids. Deletions cut 7 bases from V and 1 base from J, with 14 bases between. The CDR3 region is CASKDSGGSGNTIYF. CDR3 bases: TGTGCCAGTAAGGACAGCGGCGGTTCTGGAAACACCATATATTTT. The entire variable domain, with the rest obtained from reference TRBV19 and TRBJ1-3, is as follows: DGGITQSPKYLFRKEGQNVTLSCEQNLNHDAMYWYRQDPGQGLRLIYYSQIVNDFQKGDIAEGYSVSREKKESFPLTVTSAQKNPTAFYLCASKDSGGSGNTIYFGEGSWLTVV.

There are many counts of this clonotype. The V gene is TRBV4-3, the J gene TRBJ1-1; tentatively, D is TRBD1 (5 bases). Trimming removed 0 bases at V and 2 bases at J, with 13 bases between. Germline CDR1 LGHNA, CDR2 YSLEER. The CDR3 sequence is 16 residues long. The CDR3 region has the DNA TGCGCCAGCAGCCAAGAGGCGGCGGACATAAACACTGAAGCTTTCTTT. Its translation: CASSQEAADINTEAFF.

This clonotype was counted between two and nine times. V is TRBV5-1 and J is TRBJ2-7, with D possibly matching TRBD2 (6 bases). CDR1 is SGHRS and CDR2 is YFSETQ in the germline V gene. The CDR3 spans 16 residues. V was trimmed by 1 base and J by 5 bases, leaving 19 bases between them. This CDR3 is CASSLPGTSTLNEQYF. CDR3 nucleotide sequence: TGCGCCAGCAGCTTGCCAGGGACTTCGACCCTCAACGAGCAGTACTTC.

The chain couples TRBV3-1 to TRBJ2-5, with 10 bases matching TRBD1. Germline V gene data show CDR1 as LGHDT and CDR2 as YNNKEL (reference sequence). The CDR3 extends over 14 amino acids. V lost 3 bases, J lost 5 bases, and 3 bases stayed unmatched. CDR3 loop: CASSHRTGGETQYF. Written as DNA, the CDR3 is TGTGCCAGCAGCCATCGGACAGGGGGGGAGACCCAGTACTTC.

The gene calls are TRBV29-1 and TRBJ2-3; 8 bases align to TRBD1. Germline-derived CDR1 and CDR2 are SQVTM and ANQGSEA. The CDR3 sequence is 12 residues long. Trimming at V came to 4 bases and at J to 4 bases, leaving 1 base not matched to a gene. As DNA, the CDR3 is TGCAGCGTTGGGACAGGGCCAGATACGCAGTATTTT. Its protein product is CSVGTGPDTQYF.

The chain links TRBV11-2 to TRBJ1-3; D ambiguous. V shed 6 bases and J shed 2 bases, with 8 bases lying between them. CDR1 SGHAT and CDR2 FQNNGV come from the germline V gene. The CDR3 is 13 residues long. The CDR3 coding sequence is TGTGCCAGCAGGCAAGGAACTGGAAACACCATATATTTT. Protein product: CASRQGTGNTIYF.

This clonotype has more than one count but fewer than ten. The CDR3 sequence: CASSLTQGVQGTDTQYF. CDR3 nucleotides: TGTGCCAGCAGCTTAACTCAGGGGGTACAGGGAACAGATACGCAGTATTTT. The V and J genes are TRBV7-3 and TRBJ2-3, with 7 bases that match TRBD1. Per the germline V gene, CDR1 is SGHTA and CDR2 is FQGTGA. V lost 0 bases to trimming and J lost 3 bases; unmatched junction nucleotides: 9. This CDR3 comprises 17 residues.

This clonotype was counted only a few times. V and J are TRBV5-1 and TRBJ2-1; 12 nucleotides agree with TRBD2. The trim removed 1 base at V and 5 bases at J, leaving 4 bases unmatched. CDR1 is SGHRS, CDR2 YFSETQ, per germline. CDR3 size: 16 residues. As DNA, the CDR3 is TGCGCCAGCAGCTTGACTAGCGGGAGGTATAACAATGAGCAGTTCTTC. Translated, it gives CASSLTSGRYNNEQFF.

This clonotype turned up a few times. V usage is TRBV12-3 or TRBV12-4 and J usage is TRBJ2-1, with 13 bases that match TRBD2. The CDR3 sequence is 18 residues long. V lost 2 bases, J lost 7 bases, and 11 bases stayed unmatched. The CDR3 DNA reads TGTGCCAGCAGTTTATCTTCCCCGACTAGCGGGGGGTTTAATGAGCAGTTCTTC. It specifies CASSLSSPTSGGFNEQFF.

In this sample, this clonotype turned up a few times. The genes are TRBV27 and TRBJ2-1, with 7 bases aligning to TRBD2. Per the germline V gene, CDR1 is MNHEY and CDR2 is SMNVEV (reference sequence). This CDR3 region has 14 residues. The V segment lost 5 bases and the J segment 5 bases; nucleotides outside the gene matches: 6. The CDR3, as DNA: TGTGCCAGCAGTACCGGGACTATAAACAATGAGCAGTTCTTC. It codes for CASSTGTINNEQFF.

The V gene is TRBV2, the J gene TRBJ1-5; TRBD1 is a possible D gene (6 bases). In germline, CDR1 is SNHLY, CDR2 FYNNEI. Deletions cut 5 bases from V and 5 bases from J, with 16 bases between. The CDR3 runs 15 residues. The CDR3 spells CASSPVGGGYQPQHF. The CDR3 nucleotides are TGTGCCAGCAGTCCAGTAGGGGGGGGCTATCAGCCCCAGCATTTT.

There are many counts of this clonotype. The chain links TRBV5-1 to TRBJ2-3; no clear D. Germline CDR1 SGHRS, CDR2 YFSETQ. CDR3 length: 12 residues. V was clipped by 4 bases and J by 2 bases, with 5 bases between them. The CDR3 sequence: CASSEFTDTQYF. CDR3 bases: TGCGCCAGCAGCGAGTTCACAGATACGCAGTATTTT.

This chain connects TRBV7-9 to TRBJ2-1, with D perhaps being TRBD1 or TRBD2 (5 bases each). The V end was cut by 7 bases, the J end by 3 bases, with 19 bases between. The CDR3 length is 16 residues. Germline CDR1 SEHNR, CDR2 FQNEAQ (reference sequence). The CDR3 region is CASTPSRGRGYNEQFF. CDR3 sequence (DNA): TGTGCCAGCACCCCGAGTCGGGGTAGGGGCTACAATGAGCAGTTCTTC.

The CDR3 DNA follows: TGTGCCAGCAGCTTCTCTCGACTAGCGGGGGGTACTAGGTCCTACAATGAGCAGTTCTTC. This encodes CASSFSRLAGGTRSYNEQFF. The chain carries TRBV5-4 and TRBJ2-1; 13 bases are a match to TRBD2. V lost 2 bases, J lost 1 base, and 12 bases stayed unmatched. The CDR3 totals 20 residues. Germline assignment: CDR1 SGHNT and CDR2 YYREEE (reference sequence).

Many counts were recorded for this clonotype. V and J are TRBV5-1 and TRBJ2-2; D is undetermined. Trimming left V 1 base short and J 0 bases short, with 7 bases between. The CDR3 is 15 amino acids. Germline values: CDR1 SGHRS, CDR2 YFSETQ. CDR3 sequence: CASSLNSANTGELFF. CDR3 nucleotides: TGCGCCAGCAGCTTGAACAGCGCGAACACCGGGGAGCTGTTTTTT. The full variable domain, completed using reference TRBV5-1 and TRBJ2-2, is KAGVTQTPRYLIKTRGQQVTLSCSPISGHRSVSWYQQTPGQGLQFLFEYFSETQRNKGNFPGRFSGRQFSNSRSEMNVSTLELGDSALYLCASSLNSANTGELFFGEGSRLTVL.

This chain connects TRBV27 to TRBJ2-2; D not resolved. The V end lost 7 bases, the J end lost 0 bases, and 15 bases lay between the germline ends. The CDR3 consists of 16 residues. From germline, CDR1 is MNHEY and CDR2 SMNVEV (reference sequence). The CDR3 loop is CASTTIKHANTGELFF. The CDR3 DNA is TGTGCCAGCACTACCATAAAGCACGCGAACACCGGGGAGCTGTTTTTT.

This clonotype occurred a few times. This chain connects TRBV20-1 to TRBJ2-2, with TRBD1 as a possible D gene (6 bases). The CDR3 runs 15 residues. In germline, CDR1 is DFQATT, CDR2 SNEGSKA (reference sequence). V lost 5 bases and J 4 bases, leaving 17 bases between the germline ends. The CDR3 region is CSALYPGVGTGELFF. CDR3 nucleotides: TGCAGTGCTCTATATCCAGGGGTAGGCACCGGGGAGCTGTTTTTT.

J is TRBJ1-2 and V is TRBV27; D is possibly TRBD1 (6 bases). Germline V gene sequence: CDR1 MNHEY, CDR2 SMNVEV (reference sequence). V shed 0 bases and J shed 7 bases, with 12 bases lying between them. CDR3 length equals 14 residues. The CDR3 region has the DNA TGTGCCAGCAGTTTATCTTGGGGGGCTGGTGGCTACACCTTC. It is translated as CASSLSWGAGGYTF.

J is TRBJ2-6 and V is TRBV4-3; D is ambiguous. The V and J ends lost 0 bases and 5 bases respectively, with 8 bases between them. The CDR3 has 15 amino acids. The germline V gene has CDR1 LGHNA and CDR2 YSLEER. CDR3 loop: CASSQEEPRANVLTF. The CDR3 coding sequence is TGCGCCAGCAGCCAAGAGGAGCCTCGGGCCAACGTCCTGACTTTC.

CDR3 region: CASSQGEHSYEQYF. The CDR3 bases are TGCGCCAGCAGCCAGGGGGAACATTCCTACGAGCAGTACTTC. The rearrangement joins TRBV4-1 to TRBJ2-7, with D perhaps matching TRBD1 or TRBD2 (5 bases each). The CDR3 has 14 amino acids. The germline V gene has CDR1 MGHRA and CDR2 YSYEKL. The V gene lost 3 bases and the J gene lost 1 base, with 10 bases spanning the gap.

This clonotype has a handful of counts. V is TRBV6-2 or TRBV6-3 and J is TRBJ2-3, with 10 nucleotides matching TRBD1. V was clipped by 6 bases and J by 4 bases; unmatched bases: 16. Germline V CDR1 and CDR2: MNHEY, SVGEGT. This CDR3 is built from 18 residues. CDR3 sequence reads: CASSPTGQGHFDADTQYF. The CDR3 DNA is TGTGCCAGCAGCCCCACGGGACAGGGGCACTTCGACGCAGATACGCAGTATTTT.